These 28 T cell receptor beta chains were sequenced from one sample in a study of blood T cell repertoires in COVID-19. Here immunoSEQ multiplex PCR was the method, and the copy in TCRdb shows in-frame clones only, minus some. The sample contains some 42,000 clones, approximately 90% of which appear only once. Sequenced sample: peripheral blood. The receptor source for this set is a human donor in a cohort sampled during active COVID-19.

This clone was seen a single time. The V call is TRBV19, the J call TRBJ1-2; a weak D match, TRBD1 (5 bases). Trimming took off 2 bases at V and 2 bases at J, with 9 bases between the two ends. The CDR3 contains 14 residues. Germline V lookup: CDR1 LNHDA, CDR2 SQIVND (reference sequence). CDR3 sequence reads: CASSIFGGNYGYTF. The CDR3 DNA sequence: TGTGCCAGTAGTATATTTGGGGGGAACTATGGCTACACCTTC.

The rearrangement uses TRBV5-1 and TRBJ2-7; TRBD2 agrees at 8 bases. This CDR3 has 13 amino acids. The V gene's germline CDR1 is SGHRS and CDR2 YFSETQ. V was clipped by 8 bases and J by 2 bases; unmatched bases: 6. The DNA for the CDR3 is TGCGCCAGTTCCGGGACTAGAGCCTACGAGCAGTACTTC. Amino acid sequence: CASSGTRAYEQYF.

This clone was detected only once. CDR3 sequence (DNA): TGCGCCAGCAGTGATTCCAATCGGGTGAGAACTGAAGCTTTCTTT. Translated, it gives CASSDSNRVRTEAFF. The chain carries TRBV10-2 and TRBJ1-1; D is uncertain. Germline V gene lookup returns CDR1 WSHSY and CDR2 SAAADI. The CDR3 runs to 15 residues. V was clipped by 3 bases and J by 5 bases, with 16 bases between them.

In nucleotides, the CDR3 is TGTGCCAGCTCGGCGGGACAGAGAAAAAACTATGGCTACACCTTC. It specifies CASSAGQRKNYGYTF. V and J are TRBV18 and TRBJ1-2; 7 bases line up with TRBD1. This CDR3 spans 15 amino acids. The germline CDR1 and CDR2 sequences are KGHSH and LQKENI. V gave up 6 bases and J gave up 2 bases; unmatched junction bases: 9.

The V call is TRBV11-2, the J call TRBJ1-1; D is ambiguous. Trimming cost V 1 base and J 3 bases, with 6 bases left between them. The CDR3 runs to 13 residues. From germline, CDR1 is SGHAT and CDR2 FQNNGV. CDR3 nucleotides: TGTGCCAGCAGCTTAGGACATGACACTGAAGCTTTCTTT. Its protein is CASSLGHDTEAFF.

Here the CDR3 reads CASRRTGSGYGYTF. The CDR3 DNA sequence: TGTGCCAGCAGACGGACAGGGAGCGGCTATGGCTACACCTTC. The chain carries TRBV14 and TRBJ1-2, with 8 bases lining up with TRBD1. Trimming at V came to 6 bases and at J to 4 bases, leaving 7 bases not matched to a gene. CDR3 length equals 14 residues. Looked up from germline, CDR1 is SGHDN and CDR2 is FVKESK. The variable domain in full, completed from reference TRBV14 and TRBJ1-2, reads EAGVTQFPSHSVIEKGQTVTLRCDPISGHDNLYWYRRVMGKEIKFLLHFVKESKQDESGMPNNRFLAERTGGTYSTLKVQPAELEDSGVYFCASRRTGSGYGYTFGSGTRLTVV.

The rearrangement joins TRBV9 to TRBJ2-2; 8 bases align to TRBD2. This CDR3 contains 17 residues. The germline gives CDR1 SGDLS, CDR2 YYNGEE. V was clipped by 4 bases and J by 4 bases; unmatched bases: 12. The CDR3 loop reads CASSPRTSRSGTGELFF. In DNA form, the CDR3 reads TGTGCCAGCAGCCCCCGGACTAGCCGCAGTGGCACCGGGGAGCTGTTTTTT.

CDR3 protein: CASSLGRDRGRSDYGYTF. Here the CDR3 DNA reads TGCGCCAGCAGCTTGGGCCGGGACAGGGGGCGCTCGGACTATGGCTACACCTTC. This chain connects TRBV5-1 to TRBJ1-2; TRBD1 matches 12 bases. CDR1 SGHRS and CDR2 YFSETQ come from the germline V gene. The CDR3 has 18 amino acids. The J segment lost 3 bases and the V segment lost 0 bases, leaving 9 bases of the junction unmatched. Full variable domain (remainder filled in from reference TRBV5-1 and TRBJ1-2): KAGVTQTPRYLIKTRGQQVTLSCSPISGHRSVSWYQQTPGQGLQFLFEYFSETQRNKGNFPGRFSGRQFSNSRSEMNVSTLELGDSALYLCASSLGRDRGRSDYGYTFGSGTRLTVV.

This clone appeared a few times. The CDR3 reads CARSPRLAGEQETQYF. In DNA, the CDR3 is TGTGCCAGAAGCCCCCGACTAGCGGGGGAACAAGAGACCCAGTACTTC. The chain has TRBV5-3 and TRBJ2-5; 12 bases line up with TRBD2. TRBV5-3 has ORF status, its function being uncertain. V trimming: 4 bases; J trimming: 2 bases; junction bases outside the gene matches: 6. The CDR3 runs to 16 residues.

This clone occurred a few times. The chain is built from TRBV28 and TRBJ1-1, with D hard to call. Germline V gene sequence: CDR1 MDHEN, CDR2 SYDVKM. CDR3 length equals 14 residues. Trimming took 3 bases from V and 1 from J, leaving 9 bases between them. CDR3: CASSFIQKNTEAFF. As DNA, the CDR3 is TGTGCCAGCAGTTTTATACAGAAGAACACTGAAGCTTTCTTT.

This clone appeared a few times. The rearrangement joins TRBV10-1 to TRBJ1-5; D ambiguous. The CDR3 length is 13 residues. CDR1 is WNHNN and CDR2 is SYGVQD in the germline V gene (reference sequence). V lost 3 bases and J 4 bases, leaving 7 bases between the germline ends. CDR3 in DNA: TGCGCCAGCAGTGAAACACATAATCAGCCCCAGCATTTT. Protein sequence: CASSETHNQPQHF.

The CDR3 here is CASSVGPTNTGELFF. CDR3 bases: TGTGCCAGCAGCGTAGGACCGACAAACACCGGGGAGCTGTTTTTT. This chain uses TRBV9 with TRBJ2-2; D remains ambiguous. Germline V CDR1 and CDR2: SGDLS, YYNGEE. V was cut by 0 bases and J by 2 bases, with 8 bases left in between. This CDR3 has 15 amino acids.

The V gene is TRBV11-2, the J gene TRBJ2-7; TRBD2 matches 10 bases. This CDR3 has 18 residues. Germline values: CDR1 SGHAT, CDR2 FQNNGV. V gave up 0 bases and J gave up 3 bases; unmatched junction bases: 11. DNA of the CDR3: TGTGCCAGCAGCTTAGACGACACAGGGGTAGCGGGAGGCTACGAGCAGTACTTC. It encodes CASSLDDTGVAGGYEQYF.

The chain carries TRBV27 and TRBJ1-1; the D gene is possibly TRBD1 (6 bases). V was trimmed by 3 bases and J by 1 base, leaving 9 bases between them. The CDR3 is 14 amino acids. The V gene's germline CDR1 is MNHEY and CDR2 SMNVEV (reference sequence). The CDR3 protein is CASSLQGWNTEAFF. The CDR3 nucleotides read TGTGCCAGCAGTTTGCAGGGGTGGAACACTGAAGCTTTCTTT.

The chain joins TRBV2 to TRBJ2-1; weak D call: TRBD2 (5 bases). Trimming left V 0 bases short and J 7 bases short, with 10 bases between. Germline loops: CDR1 SNHLY, CDR2 FYNNEI. This CDR3 is built from 14 residues. The CDR3 nucleotides read TGTGCCAGCAGTGAAGCGGGAGAGAGGAATGAGCAGTTCTTC. It codes for CASSEAGERNEQFF.

V and J are TRBV20-1 and TRBJ2-7, with TRBD2 matching 8 bases. Trimming cost V 3 bases and J 5 bases; bases outside gene matches: 12. This CDR3 is 15 amino acids long. The germline V gene has CDR1 DFQATT and CDR2 SNEGSKA (reference sequence). The chain's CDR3 is CSASSGRGGVDEQYF. In nucleotides, the CDR3 is TGCAGTGCTAGTAGCGGTCGGGGGGGCGTGGACGAGCAGTACTTC.

CDR3 residues: CASSFLEGYQPQHF. CDR3 in DNA: TGTGCCAGCAGCTTCCTGGAGGGGTATCAGCCCCAGCATTTT. J is TRBJ1-5 and V is TRBV7-2; maybe TRBD1 (5 bases). Trimming removed 3 bases from V and 5 bases from J, with 11 bases in between. Germline V gene sequence: CDR1 SGHTA, CDR2 FQGNSA. The CDR3 runs 14 residues.

The rearrangement uses TRBV3-1 (or the pseudogene TRBV3-2) and TRBJ1-2; D remains unclear. Deletions cut 0 bases from V and 4 bases from J, with 15 bases between. CDR3 length: 16 amino acids. Germline values: CDR1 LGHDT, CDR2 YNNKEL (reference sequence). Here the CDR3 DNA reads TGTGCCAGCAGCCAAGACCGCCCGGGAGGTAGCTATGGCTACACCTTC. As protein: CASSQDRPGGSYGYTF.

The genes are TRBV5-1 and TRBJ2-7; a weak D match, TRBD1 (5 bases). The CDR3 extends over 15 amino acids. The ends were cut back, 2 bases at V and 2 bases at J, with 14 bases in the middle. CDR1 and CDR2 (germline): SGHRS, YFSETQ. DNA for the CDR3: TGCGCCAGCAGCTTCCAGGGTACTTGGCCCTACGAGCAGTACTTC. Translating gives CASSFQGTWPYEQYF. Full variable domain (missing parts from reference TRBV5-1 and TRBJ2-7): KAGVTQTPRYLIKTRGQQVTLSCSPISGHRSVSWYQQTPGQGLQFLFEYFSETQRNKGNFPGRFSGRQFSNSRSEMNVSTLELGDSALYLCASSFQGTWPYEQYFGPGTRLTVT.

V gene TRBV10-3 combines with J gene TRBJ2-5; 7 nucleotides line up with TRBD1. This CDR3 is 15 amino acids long. Trimming at V came to 0 bases and at J to 3 bases, leaving 4 bases not matched to a gene. Germline lookup yields CDR1 ENHRY and CDR2 SYGVKD. The CDR3 DNA follows: TGTGCCATCAGTGAGTCGGCTACAGGGGAAGAGACCCAGTACTTC. Its translation is CAISESATGEETQYF.

The V and J genes are TRBV7-9 and TRBJ1-1; perhaps TRBD1 as D (6 bases). The length of the CDR3 is 14 residues. Germline lookup yields CDR1 SEHNR and CDR2 FQNEAQ (reference sequence). V lost 7 bases and J 1 base, leaving 13 bases between the germline ends. DNA for the CDR3: TGTGCCAGCACGATACAGGGCGGGAACACTGAAGCTTTCTTT. Translating it yields CASTIQGGNTEAFF.

J is TRBJ2-7 and V is TRBV11-2; D gene unclear. In germline, CDR1 is SGHAT, CDR2 FQNNGV. V lost 1 base and J 1 base, leaving 8 bases between the germline ends. The CDR3 runs 14 residues. The CDR3: CASSLVSQSYEQYF. The CDR3 nucleotides read TGTGCCAGCAGCTTAGTAAGCCAATCCTACGAGCAGTACTTC.

The DNA of the CDR3 is TGTGCCAGCAGTTCCCCCAGGGGGCCTTTGAACACTGAAGCTTTCTTT. Amino acid sequence: CASSSPRGPLNTEAFF. The chain employs TRBV6-5 and TRBJ1-1; 8 bases match TRBD1. The CDR3 loop spans 16 amino acids. V lost 4 bases to trimming and J lost 0 bases; unmatched junction nucleotides: 7. Germline-derived CDR1 and CDR2 are MNHEY and SVGAGI.

This clone occurred once. V usage is TRBV4-1 and J usage is TRBJ2-5; possibly TRBD1 for D (6 bases). CDR1 is MGHRA, CDR2 YSYEKL, per germline. Trimming pared 0 bases from V and 5 bases from J, leaving 13 bases between. The CDR3 is 15 residues long. The CDR3 sequence: CASSQETGILETQYF. The CDR3 nucleotides read TGCGCCAGCAGCCAAGAAACAGGGATATTGGAGACCCAGTACTTC.

This chain links TRBV7-3 with TRBJ2-2, with 9 bases matching TRBD1. Germline V gene lookup returns CDR1 SGHTA and CDR2 FQGTGA. J lost 5 bases, V lost 0 bases, and 1 base had no gene match. The CDR3 has 15 residues. CDR3 in DNA: TGTGCCAGCAGCTTAACGGGGACAGGGACCGGGGAGCTGTTTTTT. This sequence encodes CASSLTGTGTGELFF. The variable domain in full, with the rest retrieved from reference TRBV7-3 and TRBJ2-2, is GAGVSQTPSNKVTEKGKYVELRCDPISGHTALYWYRQSLGQGPEFLIYFQGTGAADDSGLPNDRFFAVRPEGSVSTLKIQRTERGDSAVYLCASSLTGTGTGELFFGEGSRLTVL.

The chain recombines TRBV3-1 (or the pseudogene TRBV3-2) with TRBJ2-5, with 13 positions matching TRBD2. The CDR3 is made up of 16 amino acids. CDR1 is LGHDT, CDR2 YNNKEL, per germline (reference sequence). After removal of 5 bases from V and 1 base from J, the junction contained 4 bases not matched to a gene. The CDR3: CASSSLAGGPQETQYF. The CDR3 DNA is TGTGCCAGCAGCTCACTAGCGGGGGGGCCCCAAGAGACCCAGTACTTC.

The V call is TRBV28, the J call TRBJ2-6; TRBD1 matches at 9 bases. CDR1 is MDHEN, CDR2 SYDVKM, per germline. There are 18 residues in the CDR3. With 6 bases clipped from V and 0 bases from J, the junction kept 9 bases outside the gene matches. The CDR3 DNA is TGTGCCAGCAGGCCATACAGGGGGCCAAGCTCTGGGGCCAACGTCCTGACTTTC. Protein product: CASRPYRGPSSGANVLTF. Together with reference TRBV28 and TRBJ2-6, the CDR3 gives the full variable domain: DVKVTQSSRYLVKRTGEKVFLECVQDMDHENMFWYRQDPGLGLRLIYFSYDVKMKEKGDIPEGYSVSREKKERFSLILESASTNQTSMYLCASRPYRGPSSGANVLTFGAGSRLTVL.

The DNA of the CDR3 is TGTGCCAGTAGCGCGGGGCCCACAGATACGCAGTATTTT. Its translation: CASSAGPTDTQYF. The chain links TRBV19 to TRBJ2-3; D may be TRBD2 (6 bases). Trimming took 6 bases from V and 2 from J, leaving 9 bases between them. This CDR3 spans 13 amino acids. The germline V gene has CDR1 LNHDA and CDR2 SQIVND (reference sequence).